The 27 T cell receptor beta chains in this list originate from one sample, sequenced in a study of response to subunit inactivated influenza vaccine. TCRdb analysed the RT-PCR reads with MiXCR anew, one entry per CDR3 protein. The sample has about 800,000 distinct CDR3 sequences, 21% seen once. The input for sequencing was PBMCs from blood, taken approximately 5 days after vaccination. These receptors were obtained from a man aged 50 to 59 who received an inactivated influenza vaccine.

The rearrangement links TRBV2 to TRBJ2-1, with a tentative D call TRBD1 (6 bases). V was clipped by 2 bases and J by 6 bases, with 14 bases between them. CDR3 length: 15 amino acids. CDR1 SNHLY and CDR2 FYNNEI come from the germline V gene. Here the CDR3 DNA reads TGTGCCAGCAGTGAACGGCAGGGGTCGCGCAATGAGCAGTTCTTC. Its protein is CASSERQGSRNEQFF. Full variable domain (remainder filled in from reference TRBV2 and TRBJ2-1): EPEVTQTPSHQVTQMGQEVILRCVPISNHLYFYWYRQILGQKVEFLVSFYNNEISEKSEIFDDQFSVERPDGSNFTLKIRSTKLEDSAMYFCASSERQGSRNEQFFGPGTRLTVL.

This clonotype was observed a few times. The chain's CDR3 is CASSQPGTSGLYGELFF. DNA of the CDR3: TGTGCCAGCAGCCAACCCGGGACTAGCGGTTTGTACGGGGAGCTGTTTTTT. The chain couples TRBV4-2 to TRBJ2-2; 11 nucleotides match TRBD2. Germline CDR1 is LGHNA and CDR2 is YNFKEQ. The CDR3 runs 17 residues. J lost 7 bases, V lost 2 bases, and 9 bases had no gene match.

This clonotype has more than one count but fewer than ten. The chain recombines TRBV12-3 or TRBV12-4 with TRBJ2-7, with no clear D. Trimming shortened V by 3 bases and J by 2 bases, and 14 bases separated the two germline ends. The CDR3 spans 15 residues. The CDR3 DNA sequence: TGTGCCAGCAGTTTTCGTGGCTTCGAGGCCTACGAGCAGTACTTC. It specifies CASSFRGFEAYEQYF.

CDR3 amino acids: CASSLPGPLRPQETQYF. The CDR3 coding sequence is TGTGCCAGCAGCCTCCCTGGACCTCTTCGCCCCCAAGAGACCCAGTACTTC. The J gene is TRBJ2-5, the V gene TRBV7-9; D remains ambiguous. CDR1 SEHNR and CDR2 FQNEAQ come from the germline V gene (reference sequence). V was pared by 5 bases and J by 1 base, with 20 bases between. The CDR3 extends over 17 amino acids.

This sequence joins TRBV20-1 and TRBJ2-7; 11 bases agree with TRBD2. Germline V CDR1 and CDR2: DFQATT, SNEGSKA (reference sequence). V lost 1 base and J lost 6; bases outside the gene matches: 8. The CDR3 loop spans 15 amino acids. CDR3 in amino acids: CSARASSGGTLEQYF. The DNA for the CDR3 is TGCAGTGCTAGAGCTTCTAGCGGGGGGACCCTCGAGCAGTACTTC.

This chain connects TRBV12-3 or TRBV12-4 to TRBJ2-1; D is tentatively TRBD1 or TRBD2 (5 bases each). Between the trimmed V and J ends, which lost 7 bases and 3 bases, there was a span of 13 bases. The CDR3 is 14 amino acids. This chain's CDR3 is CASKLRDHYNEQFF. The CDR3 DNA is TGTGCCAGCAAATTACGGGACCACTACAATGAGCAGTTCTTC.

The chain links TRBV27 to TRBJ2-3; weak D call: TRBD2 (6 bases). The germline V and J ends were trimmed by 9 bases and 3 bases, with 28 bases remaining between them. The length of the CDR3 is 18 residues. From germline, CDR1 is MNHEY and CDR2 SMNVEV (reference sequence). The CDR3 nucleotides read TGTGCCAGATTGCCCCTTCCAGGAGGGGAGGTGGGGACAGATACGCAGTATTTT. Protein sequence: CARLPLPGGEVGTDTQYF.

The chain uses TRBV11-2 and TRBJ1-1; D gene uncertain. The CDR3 is made up of 14 amino acids. Deletions cut 1 base from V and 0 bases from J, with 6 bases between. Looked up from germline, CDR1 is SGHAT and CDR2 is FQNNGV. In nucleotides, the CDR3 is TGTGCCAGCAGCTTAGTATACTTGAACACTGAAGCTTTCTTT. Amino acids: CASSLVYLNTEAFF.

J is TRBJ2-1 and V is TRBV7-2; 10 nucleotides line up with TRBD2. With 1 base clipped from V and 12 bases from J, the junction kept 9 bases outside the gene matches. The CDR3 has 15 residues. Per the germline V gene, CDR1 is SGHTA and CDR2 is FQGNSA. CDR3 residues: CASSLGSLAGEPQFF. CDR3 bases: TGTGCCAGCAGCTTAGGGTCCCTAGCGGGAGAACCGCAGTTCTTC.

This clonotype was found a few times. The chain links TRBV7-2 to TRBJ2-1; 10 nucleotides align to TRBD2. CDR3 size: 15 residues. Germline V lookup: CDR1 SGHTA, CDR2 FQGNSA. Losses at the gene ends were 4 bases for V and 4 bases for J; bases not matched to a gene: 4. The CDR3 loop reads CASSSSSGSYNEQFF. The DNA for the CDR3 is TGTGCCAGCAGCTCTTCTAGCGGGAGTTACAATGAGCAGTTCTTC.

V and J are TRBV4-3 and TRBJ2-2; D gene uncertain. V was shortened by 3 bases and J by 4 bases, with 15 bases between the two germline ends. CDR3 length equals 16 residues. Germline V gene lookup returns CDR1 LGHNA and CDR2 YSLEER. The CDR3: CASSQMGTRTTGELFF. Here the CDR3 DNA reads TGCGCCAGCAGCCAGATGGGAACCCGAACCACCGGGGAGCTGTTTTTT.

This clonotype was seen only a few times. The V gene is TRBV14, the J gene TRBJ2-3; unclear D gene. The germline V gene encodes CDR1 SGHDN and CDR2 FVKESK. The V and J ends lost 5 bases and 3 bases respectively, with 9 bases between them. The length of the CDR3 is 13 residues. CDR3 region: CASSSYATDTQYF. In nucleotides, the CDR3 is TGTGCCAGCAGCAGTTACGCAACAGATACGCAGTATTTT.

This clonotype occurred a few times. The V call is TRBV5-1, the J call TRBJ2-1; no reliable D call. Germline V gene sequence: CDR1 SGHRS, CDR2 YFSETQ. CDR3 size: 16 residues. The V gene lost 5 bases and the J gene lost 3 bases, with 18 bases spanning the gap. Here the CDR3 DNA reads TGCGCCAGCAGTCGGACGGCCCTGGGGATCTACAATGAGCAGTTCTTC. This sequence encodes CASSRTALGIYNEQFF.

The V gene is TRBV3-1, the J gene TRBJ2-3, with 10 bases fitting TRBD2. The CDR3 extends over 16 amino acids. V shed 3 bases and J 1 base; nucleotides not matched to a gene: 4. CDR1 and CDR2 (germline): LGHDT, YNNKEL (reference sequence). Here the CDR3 reads CASSQTGTSGTDTQYF. CDR3 DNA: TGTGCCAGCAGCCAGACCGGGACTAGCGGCACAGATACGCAGTATTTT.

This clonotype was recorded a few times. This chain connects TRBV7-8 to TRBJ1-3; D is unclear. Germline-derived CDR1 and CDR2 are SGHVS and FQNEAQ. Between the trimmed V and J ends, which lost 1 base and 7 bases, there was a span of 11 bases. The CDR3 consists of 14 residues. CDR3 DNA sequence: TGTGCCAGCAGCTTAGGAACGGCCCAGAACACCATATATTTT. Protein: CASSLGTAQNTIYF.

This clonotype was seen only a few times. The CDR3 loop reads CASSSLAVYNEQFF. CDR3 DNA sequence: TGTGCCAGCAGCTCTCTAGCGGTGTACAATGAGCAGTTCTTC. The chain couples TRBV11-1 to TRBJ2-1, with 7 nucleotides matching TRBD2. The junction had 4 bases not matched to a gene; V was cut back by 4 bases and J by 4 bases. In germline, CDR1 is SGHAT, CDR2 FQDESV (reference sequence). This CDR3 is built from 14 residues.

With respect to this clonotype: A read error may explain this, as a much larger clone is one base away. The chain recombines TRBV29-1 with TRBJ2-7; D perhaps matches TRBD2 (6 bases). V was pared by 4 bases and J by 6 bases, with 16 bases between. Germline V lookup: CDR1 SQVTM, CDR2 ANQGSEA. The CDR3 covers 13 residues. In DNA form, the CDR3 reads TGCAGCGTTGGGGGGAGGCCCGACAGCGAGCAGTACTTC. This gives the protein CSVGGRPDSEQYF.

The rearrangement links TRBV7-2 to TRBJ2-7, with TRBD2 matching 12 bases. V was pared by 5 bases and J by 2 bases, with 4 bases of the junction left unmatched. There are 15 residues in the CDR3. Germline CDR1 reads SGHTA; CDR2 reads FQGNSA. CDR3 nucleotides: TGTGCCAGCAGCCCACTAGCGGGAGGTACCTACGAGCAGTACTTC. Its translation is CASSPLAGGTYEQYF.

This clonotype was counted a few times. The chain is built from TRBV6-2 or TRBV6-3 and TRBJ2-1, with 14 bases that match TRBD2. The trim removed 4 bases at V and 1 base at J, leaving 3 bases unmatched. The germline gives CDR1 MNHEY, CDR2 SVGEGT. This CDR3 spans 17 amino acids. The CDR3 is CASSSRLAGGSYNEQFF. CDR3 DNA sequence: TGTGCCAGCAGTTCTCGACTAGCGGGGGGGTCCTACAATGAGCAGTTCTTC.

The CDR3 sequence is CASSQGTRVETQYF. CDR3 bases: TGCGCCAGCAGCCAGGGAACTAGAGTCGAGACCCAGTACTTC. This chain connects TRBV5-1 to TRBJ2-5; either TRBD1 or TRBD2 may fit D (5 bases each). The germline V and J ends were trimmed by 4 bases and 5 bases, with 15 bases remaining between them. Germline loops: CDR1 SGHRS, CDR2 YFSETQ. This CDR3 region has 14 residues.

CDR3 sequence: CASSLGQHGPYEQYF. The CDR3 DNA is TGTGCCAGCAGTTTAGGGCAGCATGGGCCTTACGAGCAGTACTTC. The chain uses TRBV12-3 or TRBV12-4 and TRBJ2-7; D is undetermined. The ends were cut back, 1 base at V and 4 bases at J, with 14 bases in the middle. CDR3 length equals 15 residues.

The chain uses TRBV27 and TRBJ2-3; no clear D. The CDR3 sequence is 15 residues long. V lost 5 bases and J 2 bases, leaving 14 bases between the germline ends. Germline CDR1 is MNHEY and CDR2 is SMNVEV (reference sequence). CDR3 protein: CASSRTVTSTDTQYF. As DNA, the CDR3 is TGTGCCAGCAGTCGGACCGTGACTTCCACAGATACGCAGTATTTT.

Ten or more counts support this clonotype. The chain uses TRBV4-2 and TRBJ1-2; no definite D call. V was shortened by 1 base and J by 2 bases, with 5 bases between the two germline ends. This CDR3 comprises 13 residues. Germline V lookup: CDR1 LGHNA, CDR2 YNFKEQ. Here the CDR3 DNA reads TGTGCCAGCAGCCAAGGGCCCAACTATGGCTACACCTTC. It codes for CASSQGPNYGYTF.

The gene calls are TRBV5-1 and TRBJ2-3; 8 bases are a match to TRBD1. With 0 bases clipped from V and 6 bases from J, the junction kept 9 bases outside the gene matches. In germline, CDR1 is SGHRS, CDR2 YFSETQ. The CDR3 sequence is 16 residues long. The CDR3 spells CASSLAGQGAGDTQYF. Written as DNA, the CDR3 is TGCGCCAGCAGCTTGGCCGGGCAGGGGGCTGGGGATACGCAGTATTTT.

The rearrangement links TRBV9 to TRBJ2-3; tentatively, D is TRBD2 (5 bases). V dropped 3 bases and J dropped 2 bases, with 13 bases sitting between them. Germline V gives CDR1 SGDLS, CDR2 YYNGEE. The CDR3 totals 15 residues. For the CDR3, the DNA is TGTGCCAGCAGCGCCCTCGGGATACCCACAGATACGCAGTATTTT. Protein product: CASSALGIPTDTQYF.

This clonotype was detected a few times. The J gene is TRBJ2-7, the V gene TRBV6-1; D may be TRBD2 (6 bases). This CDR3 spans 16 amino acids. V was clipped by 6 bases and J by 0 bases, with 18 bases between them. Germline CDR1 reads MNHNS; CDR2 reads SASEGT. CDR3 in amino acids: CASRPLEGRSSYEQYF. The CDR3 coding sequence is TGTGCCAGCAGACCCCTGGAGGGGAGGAGCTCCTACGAGCAGTACTTC.

The rearrangement joins TRBV5-1 to TRBJ2-5; 10 bases map to TRBD2. V lost 1 base and J lost 2; bases outside the gene matches: 8. In germline, CDR1 is SGHRS, CDR2 YFSETQ. The CDR3 contains 17 residues. CDR3 sequence (DNA): TGCGCCAGCAGCTTGTCCCCTAGCGGGAGAGATCAAGAGACCCAGTACTTC. Protein sequence: CASSLSPSGRDQETQYF.